This T cell receptor (beta chain) was sequenced in a study of T cell responses to AZD1222 COVID-19 vaccine. Comments on this clone: The antigen remains unidentified.

Only in-frame clones appear in the TCRdb table, and some are missing; sequencing was by immunoSEQ multiplex PCR. The sample contains 190,000 or so clones, just over 90% of which appear only once. Notes on the study in general: Spike-specific TCR breadth rose after two AZD1222 doses, and depth rose as well.

The CDR3 totals 14 residues. The ends were cut back, 6 bases at V and 1 base at J, with 12 bases in the middle. CDR1 is MNHEY and CDR2 is SVGAGI in the germline V gene. Sequencing was performed on peripheral blood, taken 28 days after the second AZD1222 dose. This receptor was obtained from an adult who received the AZD1222 COVID-19 vaccine. V gene TRBV6-5 combines with J gene TRBJ1-1; D not resolved. The CDR3 spells CASRGPFPNTEAFF. The CDR3 DNA follows: TGTGCCAGCAGGGGCCCCTTTCCGAACACTGAAGCTTTCTTT.